Below, 4 T cell receptor beta chains from the same sample are listed, as sequenced in a study of shared clonotypes between healthy human individuals. Only in-frame clones appear in the TCRdb table, and some are missing; sequencing was by immunoSEQ multiplex PCR. The table records around 1.4 million clones, 98% to 99% of them present only once. Sequencing input: naive CD4+ T cells sorted from blood. Subset meaning: CD45RA+ positively selected. The receptors shown here come from a man aged 30 to 45 in good health.

J is TRBJ2-5 and V is TRBV5-1; D might be TRBD1 (5 bases). V was pared by 4 bases and J by 5 bases, with 12 bases between. The germline CDR1 and CDR2 sequences are SGHRS and YFSETQ. The CDR3 spans 13 residues. Here the CDR3 DNA reads TGCGCCAGCAGCCGGACACCGGCCGAGACCCAGTACTTC. Amino acid sequence: CASSRTPAETQYF. Full variable domain (outside the CDR3, taken from reference TRBV5-1 and TRBJ2-5): KAGVTQTPRYLIKTRGQQVTLSCSPISGHRSVSWYQQTPGQGLQFLFEYFSETQRNKGNFPGRFSGRQFSNSRSEMNVSTLELGDSALYLCASSRTPAETQYFGPGTRLLVL.

The chain links TRBV29-1 to TRBJ2-5, with D possibly being TRBD1 or TRBD2 (6 bases each). V dropped 4 bases and J dropped 4 bases, with 13 bases sitting between them. The CDR3 contains 13 residues. Germline values: CDR1 SQVTM, CDR2 ANQGSEA. The CDR3 DNA reads as TGCAGCGTTGTAGTCAGGGGAGGAGAGACCCAGTACTTC. This sequence encodes CSVVVRGGETQYF. Variable domain in full (rest from reference TRBV29-1 and TRBJ2-5): SAVISQKPSRDICQRGTSLTIQCQVDSQVTMMFWYRQQPGQSLTLIATANQGSEATYESGFVIDKFPISRPNLTFSTLTVSNMSPEDSSIYLCSVVVRGGETQYFGPGTRLLVL.

The chain joins TRBV4-3 to TRBJ2-2, with D perhaps TRBD2 (5 bases). The V and J ends lost 3 bases and 1 base respectively, with 9 bases between them. The CDR3 consists of 15 residues. Looked up from germline, CDR1 is LGHNA and CDR2 is YSLEER. The CDR3 region has the DNA TGCGCCAGCAGCCATGCCCGGGGGAACACCGGGGAGCTGTTTTTT. Its protein product is CASSHARGNTGELFF.

The chain is built from TRBV7-8 and TRBJ2-7; D unclear. This CDR3 contains 13 residues. Germline V lookup: CDR1 SGHVS, CDR2 FQNEAQ. Trimming shortened V by 1 base and J by 3 bases, and 7 bases separated the two germline ends. CDR3 protein: CASSLDKFYEQYF. The CDR3 nucleotides are TGTGCCAGCAGCTTAGACAAGTTCTACGAGCAGTACTTC.